A single sample is the source of the 17 T cell receptor beta chains below, sequenced in a study of low-dose radiotherapy and immunotherapy resistance in tumors. Both TCRalpha and TCRbeta chains were reverse transcribed with V-gene-specific primers. With a V-primer adapter and a constant-region primer, TCRs were amplified for 20 to 25 PCR cycles. TCRdb recomputed calls from the reads with MiXCR, one row per CDR3 protein. The table has tens of thousands of distinct CDR3 sequences, under 9.5% seen once; the top ten hold about 1%. This sample's time point: before trial treatment. The specimen was PBMCs, collected before treatment. These receptors were taken from a male donor with prostate cancer.

This clonotype occurred many times. V and J are TRBV6-2 or TRBV6-3 and TRBJ2-7; 9 positions agree with TRBD2. Germline CDR1 is MNHEY and CDR2 is SVGEGT. With V trimmed by 6 bases and J by 0 bases, 9 bases remained unmatched. The CDR3 length is 16 residues. The CDR3 spells CASSTLLAGFSYEQYF. The CDR3 DNA sequence: TGTGCCAGCAGCACCCTCCTAGCGGGGTTCTCCTACGAGCAGTACTTC.

This clonotype was recorded at least ten times. The chain carries TRBV5-6 and TRBJ2-5, with TRBD1 matching over 9 bases. The CDR3 is 14 residues long. In germline, CDR1 is SGHDT, CDR2 YYEEEE. J lost 5 bases, V lost 3 bases, and 5 bases had no gene match. The CDR3 sequence is CASSSTGGRETQYF. In nucleotides, the CDR3 is TGTGCCAGCAGCTCTACAGGGGGCAGGGAGACCCAGTACTTC.

This clonotype was observed many times. The chain combines TRBV20-1 with TRBJ2-2, with 7 positions matching TRBD1. The CDR3 consists of 13 residues. V shed 3 bases, J shed 7 bases, and the junction held 5 bases outside the gene matches. Germline V gene data show CDR1 as DFQATT and CDR2 as SNEGSKA (reference sequence). The CDR3 is CSASDRAHGELFF. The CDR3 DNA reads TGCAGTGCTAGCGACAGGGCTCACGGGGAGCTGTTTTTT.

This clonotype occurred many times. This chain joins TRBV14 and TRBJ2-2, with D unclear. This CDR3 comprises 14 residues. Trimming removed 7 bases from V and 11 bases from J, with 20 bases in between. Germline V CDR1 and CDR2: SGHDN, FVKESK. The CDR3 loop reads CASIDQAGVGELFF. The CDR3 DNA reads TGTGCCAGCATCGATCAGGCTGGGGTTGGAGAGCTGTTTTTT.

This clonotype was detected many times. The V and J genes are TRBV27 and TRBJ2-3; TRBD1 matches 7 bases. Germline V gives CDR1 MNHEY, CDR2 SMNVEV (reference sequence). The CDR3 is 13 amino acids. Trimming removed 8 bases from V and 5 bases from J; junction bases left unmatched: 7. The CDR3 sequence: CASGTTGEDTQYF. The CDR3 region has the DNA TGTGCCAGCGGTACAACAGGGGAAGATACGCAGTATTTT.

This clonotype showed up many times. The chain is built from TRBV6-5 and TRBJ2-1; D might be TRBD1 (6 bases). Trimming shortened V by 5 bases and J by 1 base, and 9 bases separated the two germline ends. Germline CDR1 and CDR2: MNHEY and SVGAGI. This CDR3 comprises 14 residues. The CDR3: CASSGGPSYNEQFF. In nucleotides, the CDR3 is TGTGCCAGCAGTGGGGGCCCATCCTACAATGAGCAGTTCTTC.

This clonotype occurred many times. The rearrangement uses TRBV7-9 and TRBJ1-1; the D is unclear. Germline-derived CDR1 and CDR2 are SEHNR and FQNEAQ (reference sequence). V was shortened by 3 bases and J by 1 base, with 6 bases between the two germline ends. The CDR3 covers 13 residues. The CDR3 sequence is CASSFVRNTEAFF. The DNA for the CDR3 is TGTGCCAGCAGCTTCGTCAGGAACACTGAAGCTTTCTTT.

Concerning this clonotype: A far larger clone is one nucleotide away, so this likely arose from a read error. The V and J genes are TRBV5-1 and TRBJ2-4; 13 bases match TRBD2. Losses at the gene ends were 0 bases for V and 13 bases for J; bases not matched to a gene: 16. The CDR3 is 18 amino acids. Germline loops: CDR1 SGHRS, CDR2 YFSETQ. The CDR3 here is CASSLVTSGRAGYNEQYF. The CDR3 nucleotides are TGCGCCAGCAGCTTGGTTACTAGCGGGAGGGCCGGCTACAATGAGCAGTACTTC. Full variable domain (rest looked up from reference TRBV5-1 and TRBJ2-4): KAGVTQTPRYLIKTRGQQVTLSCSPISGHRSVSWYQQTPGQGLQFLFEYFSETQRNKGNFPGRFSGRQFSNSRSEMNVSTLELGDSALYLCASSLVTSGRAGYNEQYFGAGTRLSVL.

In this sample, this clonotype turned up many times. The rearrangement uses TRBV30 and TRBJ2-5; D remains unclear. V lost 5 bases, J lost 6 bases, and 13 bases lay in between. This CDR3 spans 12 amino acids. CDR1 GTSNPN and CDR2 SVGIG come from the germline V gene (reference sequence). CDR3 DNA: TGTGCCTGGTCCACGCCCTACCAGACCCAGTACTTC. Protein sequence: CAWSTPYQTQYF.

This clonotype was recorded at least ten times. This rearrangement joins TRBV3-1 to TRBJ1-5; the D is unclear. The CDR3 runs to 15 residues. Trimming took 0 bases from V and 4 from J, leaving 10 bases between them. CDR1 and CDR2 from the germline V gene are LGHDT and YNNKEL (reference sequence). This CDR3 is CASSQDQTSNQPQHF. The CDR3, as DNA: TGTGCCAGCAGCCAAGATCAAACGTCTAATCAGCCCCAGCATTTT.

This clonotype showed up just a few times. The chain joins TRBV19 to TRBJ1-1; D call uncertain. The length of the CDR3 is 12 residues. V was pared by 9 bases and J by 1 base, with 9 bases between. CDR1 is LNHDA, CDR2 SQIVND, per germline (reference sequence). CDR3 DNA sequence: TGTGCCAGCAAACGTTCGAACACTGAAGCTTTCTTT. It specifies CASKRSNTEAFF.

This clonotype occurred many times. The J gene is TRBJ2-7, the V gene TRBV7-2; 7 bases map to TRBD2. From germline, CDR1 is SGHTA and CDR2 FQGNSA. After removal of 8 bases from V and 0 bases from J, the junction contained 4 bases not matched to a gene. The CDR3 contains 13 residues. The DNA of the CDR3 is TGTGCCAGCGGGCCTAGCGGCTCCTACGAGCAGTACTTC. This translates into CASGPSGSYEQYF.

This clonotype was picked up many times. The chain has TRBV9 and TRBJ2-2; 12 nucleotides line up with TRBD2. Germline CDR1 reads SGDLS; CDR2 reads YYNGEE. The ends lost 5 bases at V and 2 bases at J; junction bases unmatched: 7. CDR3 size: 17 residues. The CDR3 spells CASSYGLAGINTGELFF. The CDR3 nucleotides are TGTGCCAGCAGTTATGGACTAGCGGGAATCAACACCGGGGAGCTGTTTTTT.

The sample holds many counts of this clonotype. The chain combines TRBV7-2 with TRBJ1-3; D not certain. Trimming shortened V by 1 base and J by 0 bases, and 10 bases separated the two germline ends. CDR1 is SGHTA and CDR2 is FQGNSA in the germline V gene. The CDR3 has 16 amino acids. This CDR3 reads CASSLDGRSSGNTIYF. The CDR3 coding sequence is TGTGCCAGCAGCTTAGACGGACGGAGCTCTGGAAACACCATATATTTT.

This clonotype was observed many times. This sequence joins TRBV27 and TRBJ2-7, with 11 positions matching TRBD1. Germline V gene lookup returns CDR1 MNHEY and CDR2 SMNVEV (reference sequence). This CDR3 is built from 14 residues. V shed 10 bases, J shed 5 bases, and the junction held 10 bases outside the gene matches. The CDR3 sequence: CATEPGQGGNEQYF. The CDR3 nucleotides read TGTGCCACCGAGCCGGGACAGGGGGGAAACGAGCAGTACTTC.

This clonotype was picked up many times. V usage is TRBV28 and J usage is TRBJ2-7; D may correspond to TRBD1 or TRBD2 (5 bases each). Germline assignment: CDR1 MDHEN and CDR2 SYDVKM. Trimming pared 3 bases from V and 0 bases from J, leaving 21 bases between. This CDR3 comprises 18 residues. The CDR3 DNA sequence: TGTGCCAGCAGTTTTCTCCTCGATATTACAGGAGGCTCCTACGAGCAGTACTTC. This translates into CASSFLLDITGGSYEQYF.

This clonotype was seen ten or more times. The chain recombines TRBV28 with TRBJ1-1; D not resolved. Germline CDR1 MDHEN, CDR2 SYDVKM. Trimming removed 5 bases from V and 5 bases from J, with 9 bases in between. The CDR3 loop spans 12 amino acids. The CDR3 protein is CASSPQRTEAFF. The CDR3 DNA reads as TGTGCCAGCAGTCCTCAGAGGACTGAAGCTTTCTTT.